What follows are 28 T cell receptor beta chains derived from one specimen sequenced in a study of cytomegalovirus exposure and HLA in healthy donors. Both 60 Vbeta primers and 13 Jbeta primers went into the PCR. Profiling relied on immunoSEQ multiplex PCR, and the TCRdb table lists in-frame clones only, not all of them. The sample yields roughly 140,000 clones, nearly 80% seen once. The material sequenced was PBMCs. These receptors were obtained from a male donor in good health and CMV-seronegative.

This rearrangement joins TRBV7-3 to TRBJ1-2; 8 bases are shared with TRBD1. The CDR3 runs to 15 residues. Germline V gene lookup returns CDR1 SGHTA and CDR2 FQGTGA. Trimming at V came to 5 bases and at J to 4 bases, leaving 9 bases not matched to a gene. The CDR3 nucleotides read TGTGCCAGCAGCCCCCAGGGGGCGCTTAGCTATGGCTACACCTTC. It encodes CASSPQGALSYGYTF.

This chain connects TRBV7-3 to TRBJ2-5; TRBD2 matches at 8 bases. The CDR3 covers 15 residues. Germline CDR1 SGHTA, CDR2 FQGTGA. V dropped 5 bases and J dropped 2; count of bases not matched to a gene: 7. The CDR3 reads CASSAGLAGQETQYF. The CDR3 nucleotides read TGTGCCAGCAGCGCCGGTTTAGCGGGACAAGAGACCCAGTACTTC. The whole variable domain, filled in from reference TRBV7-3 and TRBJ2-5, reads GAGVSQTPSNKVTEKGKYVELRCDPISGHTALYWYRQSLGQGPEFLIYFQGTGAADDSGLPNDRFFAVRPEGSVSTLKIQRTERGDSAVYLCASSAGLAGQETQYFGPGTRLLVL.

This clone showed up just a few times. The CDR3 bases are TGTGCCAGCAGCCCCTCAGTAGCGGGGAAGGCCTACGAGCAGTACTTC. Its translation: CASSPSVAGKAYEQYF. V is TRBV7-2 and J is TRBJ2-7; 8 bases are a match to TRBD2. Germline values: CDR1 SGHTA, CDR2 FQGNSA. The length of the CDR3 is 16 residues. Losses at the gene ends were 5 bases for V and 2 bases for J; bases not matched to a gene: 11. Using reference TRBV7-2 and TRBJ2-7 for the parts outside the CDR3, the full variable domain is GAGVSQSPSNKVTEKGKDVELRCDPISGHTALYWYRQSLGQGLEFLIYFQGNSAPDKSGLPSDRFSAERTGGSVSTLTIQRTQQEDSAVYLCASSPSVAGKAYEQYFGPGTRLTVT.

The genes are TRBV5-1 and TRBJ2-7; a weak D match, TRBD1 (6 bases). Germline V gene sequence: CDR1 SGHRS, CDR2 YFSETQ. The CDR3 runs 12 residues. Deletions cut 4 bases from V and 7 bases from J, with 12 bases between. The CDR3 DNA is TGCGCCAGCAGCCCGGACAGTCCAGAGCAGTACTTC. This gives the protein CASSPDSPEQYF.

This chain links TRBV9 with TRBJ2-3; D might be TRBD1 (6 bases). V was trimmed by 3 bases and J by 2 bases, leaving 13 bases between them. CDR1 is SGDLS and CDR2 is YYNGEE in the germline V gene. This CDR3 region has 15 residues. DNA of the CDR3: TGTGCCAGCAGCGGAACAGGGTCTACCACAGATACGCAGTATTTT. Translation gives CASSGTGSTTDTQYF.

The chain joins TRBV6-5 to TRBJ2-1, with TRBD2 matching over 7 bases. Germline trimming cut 7 bases from V and 8 bases from J; bases unmatched to any gene: 14. Germline assignment: CDR1 MNHEY and CDR2 SVGAGI. The CDR3 spans 15 residues. The CDR3 DNA is TGTGCCAGCAAAAGCGGGATCGGGTTTTGGGATGAGCAGTTCTTC. As protein: CASKSGIGFWDEQFF.

The chain joins TRBV7-2 to TRBJ1-5; D perhaps matches TRBD1 (6 bases). Trimming cost V 2 bases and J 7 bases, with 9 bases left between them. The CDR3 loop spans 13 amino acids. The germline V gene has CDR1 SGHTA and CDR2 FQGNSA. CDR3 bases: TGTGCCAGCAGCTTAATCCAGGGGCAGCCCCAGCATTTT. Protein product: CASSLIQGQPQHF.

The count of this clone is one. The same CDR3 is also encoded by other DNA sequences in this sample. The chain carries TRBV5-1 and TRBJ1-1; TRBD1 matches at 8 bases. Losses at the gene ends were 2 bases for V and 1 base for J; bases not matched to a gene: 4. CDR3 length equals 15 residues. CDR1 is SGHRS and CDR2 is YFSETQ in the germline V gene. CDR3 loop: CASSFSGTGNTEAFF. The DNA for the CDR3 is TGCGCCAGCAGCTTTTCCGGGACAGGGAACACTGAAGCTTTCTTT.

This chain links TRBV11-3 with TRBJ1-4; 7 positions match TRBD1. The V segment lost 4 bases and the J segment 8 bases; nucleotides outside the gene matches: 10. Germline V gene data show CDR1 as SGHNT and CDR2 as YENEEA. The CDR3 consists of 15 residues. The CDR3 here is CASSSQTGSGEKLFF. Here the CDR3 DNA reads TGTGCCAGCAGCTCGCAGACAGGGAGTGGAGAAAAACTGTTTTTT.

This chain links TRBV7-6 with TRBJ1-3; D gene uncertain. V dropped 2 bases and J dropped 4 bases, with 6 bases sitting between them. The germline V gene encodes CDR1 SGHVS and CDR2 FNYEAQ. This CDR3 has 13 residues. The CDR3 DNA reads as TGTGCCAGCAGCTTAAGCAAAGGAAACACCATATATTTT. Translation gives CASSLSKGNTIYF.

V usage is TRBV6-6 and J usage is TRBJ2-3; D possibly corresponds to TRBD1 (6 bases). Trimming pared 2 bases from V and 5 bases from J, leaving 11 bases between. The CDR3 sequence is 14 residues long. CDR1 is MNHNY and CDR2 is SVGAGI in the germline V gene (reference sequence). The CDR3 DNA follows: TGTGCCAGCAGTTACGTCAGGGGTGGAGATACGCAGTATTTT. This translates into CASSYVRGGDTQYF.

The chain is built from TRBV6-6 and TRBJ1-1, with D possibly matching TRBD1 (5 bases). In germline, CDR1 is MNHNY, CDR2 SVGAGI (reference sequence). The CDR3 runs 15 residues. Between the trimmed V and J ends, which lost 2 bases and 1 base, there was a span of 11 bases. CDR3 in amino acids: CASSYAPGKNTEAFF. The CDR3, as DNA: TGTGCCAGCAGTTACGCCCCAGGGAAGAACACTGAAGCTTTCTTT.

V usage is TRBV29-1 and J usage is TRBJ1-2; 10 nucleotides agree with TRBD1. The junction had 12 bases not matched to a gene; V was cut back by 4 bases and J by 7 bases. The CDR3 length is 15 residues. Germline lookup yields CDR1 SQVTM and CDR2 ANQGSEA. CDR3 in DNA: TGCAGCGTTGTCTATCAGACAGGGGGCTACGGTGGCTACACCTTC. This encodes CSVVYQTGGYGGYTF. Full variable domain (missing parts from reference TRBV29-1 and TRBJ1-2): SAVISQKPSRDICQRGTSLTIQCQVDSQVTMMFWYRQQPGQSLTLIATANQGSEATYESGFVIDKFPISRPNLTFSTLTVSNMSPEDSSIYLCSVVYQTGGYGGYTFGSGTRLTVV.

The gene calls are TRBV5-4 and TRBJ1-1, with 9 bases identical to TRBD1. The V segment lost 4 bases and the J segment 4 bases; nucleotides outside the gene matches: 2. CDR1 is SGHNT, CDR2 YYREEE, per germline (reference sequence). The CDR3 has 13 amino acids. CDR3 bases: TGTGCCAGCAGCCGGACAGGGGTCACTGAAGCTTTCTTT. Amino acid sequence: CASSRTGVTEAFF.

This rearrangement joins TRBV5-4 to TRBJ1-2; possibly TRBD1 for D (5 bases). V was shortened by 0 bases and J by 3 bases, with 9 bases between the two germline ends. From germline, CDR1 is SGHNT and CDR2 YYREEE (reference sequence). The CDR3 is made up of 14 amino acids. The CDR3 DNA sequence: TGTGCCAGCAGCTTGGCTGGGGCCTACTATGGCTACACCTTC. This encodes CASSLAGAYYGYTF. The full variable domain, in which reference TRBV5-4 and TRBJ1-2 provide the parts outside the CDR3, is ETGVTQSPTHLIKTRGQQVTLRCSSQSGHNTVSWYQQALGQGPQFIFQYYREEENGRGNFPPRFSGLQFPNYSSELNVNALELDDSALYLCASSLAGAYYGYTFGSGTRLTVV.

This clone was counted once. The J gene is TRBJ2-3, the V gene TRBV9; 7 nucleotides align to TRBD2. V lost 3 bases and J lost 9; bases outside the gene matches: 10. The CDR3 contains 14 residues. CDR1 is SGDLS and CDR2 is YYNGEE in the germline V gene. The CDR3 reads CASSATTSPGTQYF. The CDR3 DNA reads as TGTGCCAGCAGCGCCACGACTAGCCCAGGGACGCAGTATTTT.

This chain joins TRBV30 and TRBJ1-2, with unresolved D. The germline CDR1 and CDR2 sequences are GTSNPN and SVGIG (reference sequence). The length of the CDR3 is 12 residues. Trimming pared 4 bases from V and 8 bases from J, leaving 14 bases between. The CDR3 here is CAWIGGGGGYTF. CDR3 sequence (DNA): TGTGCCTGGATCGGAGGAGGTGGAGGCTACACCTTC.

The chain carries TRBV21-1 and TRBJ2-6; the DNA was not used to check the table's D call, TRBD2. TRBV21-1 is a recognized pseudogene. The CDR3 is 18 amino acids. The CDR3 here is CASSNPLAGGHGANVLTF. CDR3 in DNA: TGTGCCAGCAGCAACCCCCTAGCGGGGGGGCACGGGGCCAACGTCCTGACTTTC.

The J gene is TRBJ2-1, the V gene TRBV7-2, with 12 bases that match TRBD2. With V trimmed by 6 bases and J by 8 bases, 11 bases remained unmatched. CDR1 SGHTA and CDR2 FQGNSA come from the germline V gene. The CDR3 contains 16 residues. This chain's CDR3 is CASRSAGTSGFDEQFF. The CDR3 bases are TGTGCCAGCAGATCCGCCGGGACTAGCGGGTTCGATGAGCAGTTCTTC.

V gene TRBV5-1 combines with J gene TRBJ1-4; perhaps TRBD1 as D (5 bases). Germline values: CDR1 SGHRS, CDR2 YFSETQ. The CDR3 sequence is 17 residues long. V lost 0 bases and J 0 bases, leaving 12 bases between the germline ends. The DNA for the CDR3 is TGCGCCAGCAGCTTGGGCCCAGGGTCGGCAACTAATGAAAAACTGTTTTTT. Residues: CASSLGPGSATNEKLFF.

This chain connects TRBV5-6 to TRBJ2-1, with 14 bases fitting TRBD2. J lost 0 bases, V lost 3 bases, and 5 bases had no gene match. Germline V gene lookup returns CDR1 SGHDT and CDR2 YYEEEE. This CDR3 has 18 residues. The CDR3 sequence is CASSSRTSGGLSYNEQFF. The CDR3 bases are TGTGCCAGCAGCTCCAGGACTAGCGGGGGGCTCTCCTACAATGAGCAGTTCTTC.

The chain's CDR3 is CASSLTGVETQYF. The CDR3 region has the DNA TGTGCCAGCAGCTTGACAGGGGTCGAGACCCAGTACTTC. V usage is TRBV5-6 and J usage is TRBJ2-5; the match to TRBD1 covers 7 bases. The germline CDR1 and CDR2 sequences are SGHDT and YYEEEE. This CDR3 is 13 amino acids long. V shed 1 base, J shed 5 bases, and the junction held 2 bases outside the gene matches.

The chain combines TRBV5-5 with TRBJ2-7; 9 nucleotides agree with TRBD1. With 0 bases clipped from V and 6 bases from J, the junction kept 10 bases outside the gene matches. The CDR3 extends over 16 amino acids. Germline V lookup: CDR1 SGHKS, CDR2 YYEKEE (reference sequence). DNA for the CDR3: TGTGCCAGCAGCTTGGTAGGGGGGGGACAGGGTGGCGAGCAGTACTTC. Protein sequence: CASSLVGGGQGGEQYF.

The chain employs TRBV5-1 and TRBJ2-3, with 12 positions matching TRBD2. V lost 4 bases, J lost 6 bases, and 9 bases stayed unmatched. The germline gives CDR1 SGHRS, CDR2 YFSETQ. This CDR3 has 16 amino acids. The CDR3 sequence is CASSGGLAGRGDTQYF. The DNA for the CDR3 is TGCGCCAGCAGCGGCGGACTAGCGGGGCGCGGGGATACGCAGTATTTT.

This clone has more than one count but fewer than ten. The chain joins TRBV5-5 to TRBJ1-1; maybe TRBD1 (5 bases). This CDR3 spans 17 amino acids. Germline V CDR1 and CDR2: SGHKS, YYEKEE (reference sequence). Trimming left V 4 bases short and J 0 bases short, with 19 bases between. Written as DNA, the CDR3 is TGTGCCAGCAGCCTCGATGGGCTGACAGCTTTGAACACTGAAGCTTTCTTT. This sequence encodes CASSLDGLTALNTEAFF.

J is TRBJ2-3 and V is TRBV7-2; D may be TRBD1 (5 bases). This CDR3 spans 13 amino acids. Between the trimmed V and J ends, which lost 4 bases and 3 bases, there was a span of 8 bases. Germline V gene sequence: CDR1 SGHTA, CDR2 FQGNSA. The CDR3: CASSYDSTDTQYF. CDR3 coding DNA: TGTGCCAGCAGCTACGACAGTACAGATACGCAGTATTTT. The full variable domain, its missing parts supplied by reference TRBV7-2 and TRBJ2-3, is GAGVSQSPSNKVTEKGKDVELRCDPISGHTALYWYRQSLGQGLEFLIYFQGNSAPDKSGLPSDRFSAERTGGSVSTLTIQRTQQEDSAVYLCASSYDSTDTQYFGPGTRLTVL.

V is TRBV6-6 and J is TRBJ1-3, with D perhaps matching TRBD1 (5 bases). The CDR3 has 15 amino acids. Germline V gene data show CDR1 as MNHNY and CDR2 as SVGAGI (reference sequence). Between the trimmed V and J ends, which lost 7 bases and 0 bases, there was a span of 13 bases. The CDR3 DNA sequence: TGTGCCAGCACTAGACAGCTGAGCTCTGGAAACACCATATATTTT. Its protein product is CASTRQLSSGNTIYF.

This clone was counted a few times. The rearrangement links TRBV5-6 to TRBJ1-2; D may be TRBD1 (6 bases). The CDR3 spans 13 residues. V was trimmed by 3 bases and J by 4 bases, leaving 10 bases between them. The V gene's germline CDR1 is SGHDT and CDR2 YYEEEE. CDR3 residues: CASSSTGTYGYTF. CDR3 bases: TGTGCCAGCAGCTCAACAGGGACCTATGGCTACACCTTC.